The rows below give T cell receptor beta chains drawn from one sample of a study of long-term antiretroviral therapy in people with HIV. Profiling relied on immunoSEQ multiplex PCR, and the TCRdb table lists in-frame clones only, not all of them. Here the sample spans tens of thousands of clones, around 78% being singletons. This specimen was unsorted PBMCs, taken 1.5 years before starting antiretroviral therapy. These receptors all stem from a man between 18 and 35 years old with HIV. The conserved cysteine and the conserved F or W are not part of the CDR3 here. Clone size is given for some rows only: seen once, a few or many times, or a class if the clone is expanded.

CDR3 protein | J gene | clone size | V gene
ASSAQGAFGNTIY | TRBJ1-3 | . | TRBV9
ASSEMGRDYGYT | TRBJ1-2 | . | TRBV6-1
ASSSPLGGGSLEQY | TRBJ2-7 | . | TRBV7-9
ASSLGGRTQETQY | TRBJ2-5 | . | TRBV5-1
ASSLKPQGKMGGYT | TRBJ1-2 | . | TRBV27
ASSIGDGFNTGELF | TRBJ2-2 | . | TRBV19
ASSQPSRVRAF | TRBJ1-1 | once | TRBV4-1
ASSLARGGSYEQY | TRBJ2-7 | . | TRBV5-1
ASSRGTGASWVYNEQF | TRBJ2-1 | . | TRBV7-9
ASSLGYTPTNEKLF | TRBJ1-4 | . | TRBV13
ASSQERRTEAF | TRBJ1-1 | . | TRBV4-3
ASSDSYKRAGNEQF | TRBJ2-1 | once | TRBV6-4
ASSVSGGSYEQY | TRBJ2-7 | . | TRBV5-1
ASSVAGGGSTDTQY | TRBJ2-3 | . | TRBV9
ASSLGGQGWQETQY | TRBJ2-5 | large | TRBV7-3
ASSYSWEGGSPLH | TRBJ1-6 | . | TRBV6-5
ASSLDRGYNQPQH | TRBJ1-5 | . | TRBV5-6
ASSGRGGHIQY | TRBJ2-4 | once | TRBV5-1
ASSPKGGSNEKLF | TRBJ1-4 | . | TRBV5-1
ASSLDRAGNTIY | TRBJ1-3 | . | TRBV7-8
ASRATGGWEQY | TRBJ2-7 | . | TRBV27
AISDVRDNEKLF | TRBJ1-4 | . | TRBV10-3
ASSDDNYNEQF | TRBJ2-1 | . | TRBV6-6
ASSPGTGAYEQY | TRBJ2-7 | . | TRBV18
ASSTGGYGADTQY | TRBJ2-3 | . | TRBV14
AWSRSGQDAIY | TRBJ1-3 | . | TRBV30
ASSLVAGGNYGYT | TRBJ1-2 | . | TRBV5-4
ASSSTGYEQF | TRBJ2-1 | . | TRBV7-3
ASSLRGGDEKLF | TRBJ1-4 | . | TRBV5-4
ASRGGRAGYEQF | TRBJ2-1 | . | TRBV2
ASSGGLVYEQY | TRBJ2-7 | . | TRBV2
ASSSSGETQY | TRBJ2-5 | . | TRBV18
ASSEEGY | TRBJ1-3 | few | TRBV6-4
ASSLWGAGANVLT | TRBJ2-6 | . | TRBV27
ASSVMTSGGTDTQY | TRBJ2-3 | . | TRBV9
ASSLGLGRSGNTIY | TRBJ1-3 | . | TRBV5-6
ASSLGGMDYEQY | TRBJ2-7 | few | TRBV4-1
ATSRDLSGGPIVQF | TRBJ2-1 | . | TRBV15
ASSQVRYTQY | TRBJ2-7 | . | TRBV14
ASSIGRGYEQY | TRBJ2-7 | once | TRBV6-5
ATTPLAGLDEQF | TRBJ2-1 | . | TRBV25-1
ASRFTGNPYNEQF | TRBJ2-1 | . | TRBV6-1
ASSPSVSSYNEQF | TRBJ2-1 | . | TRBV7-3
ASSYDQAEQY | TRBJ2-7 | . | TRBV6-5
ASSLDGASNQPQH | TRBJ1-5 | few | TRBV5-1
ATSRDRAVNTGELF | TRBJ2-2 | . | TRBV15
AISYGGDGQPQH | TRBJ1-5 | few | TRBV10-3
AWSEEGVRYQPQH | TRBJ1-5 | few | TRBV30
ASSRRNTIY | TRBJ1-3 | . | TRBV4-3